This is a list of T cell receptor beta chains from one sample in a study of blood T cell repertoires in COVID-19. TCRdb keeps only in-frame clones here, not all; method: immunoSEQ multiplex PCR. The sample holds approximately 65,000 clones, approximately 93% seen once. The sample taken for sequencing was peripheral blood. These receptors originate from a man aged 70 or older with active COVID-19. Each CDR3 is given with its conserved first and last residue. The order of the fields is V gene, J gene, clone size, D gene, CDR3 DNA, CDR3 protein. The D gene is left open where the match is weak. Rows may omit the clone size; those that give it use once, few, many or a size class.

TRBV19	TRBJ2-1	NA	NA	TGTGCCAGTAACCCAGGTACCTCCTACAATGAGCAGTTCTTC	CASNPGTSYNEQFF
TRBV27	TRBJ1-1	NA	TRBD1	TGTGCCAGCAACAAACCAGGGACAGGGAACACTGAAGCTTTCTTT	CASNKPGTGNTEAFF
TRBV29-1	TRBJ1-2	NA	TRBD1	TGCAGCGTTGTCGGACAGGGTCCCTATGGCTACACCTTC	CSVVGQGPYGYTF
TRBV27	TRBJ1-3	NA	NA	TGTGCCAGCAGTTCAACTAGCTCTGGAAACACCATATATTTT	CASSSTSSGNTIYF
TRBV6-2/TRBV6-3	TRBJ2-6	NA	NA	TGTGCCAGCAGTTACTCGAGTCAGGAAATCTTCTCTGGGGCCAACGTCCTGACTTTC	CASSYSSQEIFSGANVLTF
TRBV9	TRBJ1-2	NA	NA	TGTGCCAGCAGCGTAGATACAGTCCCCTCAGGGGGCTACACCTTC	CASSVDTVPSGGYTF
TRBV9	TRBJ2-5	NA	TRBD1	TGTGCCAGCAGCGTTTACACGGGACAGGGCGGAGAGACCCAGTACTTC	CASSVYTGQGGETQYF
TRBV7-9	TRBJ1-6	NA	NA	TGTGCCAGCAGCTTGGGCCAGAATAATTCACCCCTCCACTTT	CASSLGQNNSPLHF
TRBV19	TRBJ2-5	NA	TRBD2	TGTGCCAGTAGTACAGCGGGGGGGCCTGAGACCCAGTACTTC	CASSTAGGPETQYF
TRBV7-6	TRBJ1-3	NA	NA	TGTGCCAGCAGCTTAGCTCAGGGTACAGGAAACACCATATATTTT	CASSLAQGTGNTIYF
TRBV18	TRBJ2-5	NA	NA	TGTGCCAGCTCACCATCGGCGGGGGCAAAGACCCAGTACTTC	CASSPSAGAKTQYF
TRBV5-1	TRBJ2-5	NA	NA	TGCGCCAGCAGCGGGACTCTAGAGACCCAGTACTTC	CASSGTLETQYF
TRBV11-2	TRBJ2-3	NA	TRBD2	TGTGCCAGCAGCCCTGAGCGGGGGGCCACATATACGCAGTATTTT	CASSPERGATYTQYF
TRBV5-5	TRBJ2-5	NA	NA	TGTGCCAGCAGCTGGACACGCCAAGAGACCCAGTACTTC	CASSWTRQETQYF
TRBV3-1/TRBV3-2	TRBJ1-5	once	TRBD1	TGTGCCAGCAGCCTCTGGACAGGGGGCCGCAATCAGCCCCAGCATTTT	CASSLWTGGRNQPQHF
TRBV7-9	TRBJ2-5	NA	TRBD1	TGTGCCAGCAGCCCGACAGGGGGCTGGGAGACCCAGTACTTC	CASSPTGGWETQYF
TRBV6-5	TRBJ2-3	NA	TRBD2	TGTGCCAGTAAACCGACTAGCGGGGAGGATACGCAGTATTTT	CASKPTSGEDTQYF
TRBV19	TRBJ1-2	NA	TRBD1	TGTGCCAGTAGTCAGCCAGGGGGCGGGTATGGCTACACCTTC	CASSQPGGGYGYTF
TRBV12-3/TRBV12-4	TRBJ1-4	NA	NA	TGTGCCAGCACTCGGGGTTTTCGGGAAAAACTGTTTTTT	CASTRGFREKLFF
TRBV19	TRBJ1-4	once	NA	TGTGCCAGTAGACAACCCCAGGCCCGAGAAAAACTGTTTTTT	CASRQPQAREKLFF
TRBV6-2/TRBV6-3	TRBJ2-1	NA	TRBD2	TGTGCCAGCAGTTACATGGCGGGGGGGAACAATGAGCAGTTCTTC	CASSYMAGGNNEQFF
TRBV7-2	TRBJ2-3	once	TRBD1	TGTGCCAGCAGCTCGCAATTCCGGGACAGGGACTATACGCAGTATTTT	CASSSQFRDRDYTQYF
TRBV7-9	TRBJ2-1	NA	NA	TGTGCCAGCAGCTTAATGTTGGGGGGAAGCTACAATGAGCAGTTCTTC	CASSLMLGGSYNEQFF
TRBV11-2	TRBJ2-5	once	TRBD2	TGTGCCAGCAGCTACGCGGGGGGCGGGGAGACCCAGTACTTC	CASSYAGGGETQYF
TRBV28	TRBJ1-1	NA	TRBD1	TGTGCCAGCAGTACCCCCGGGACAGGGATCTTGAACACTGAAGCTTTCTTT	CASSTPGTGILNTEAFF
TRBV5-1	TRBJ1-5	NA	NA	TGCGCCAGCAGTCCCGAAGGAGTTCAGCCCCAGCATTTT	CASSPEGVQPQHF
TRBV12-3/TRBV12-4	TRBJ1-6	NA	NA	TGTGCCAGCAGCCGGGACTTTGATTCACCCCTCCACTTT	CASSRDFDSPLHF
TRBV5-4	TRBJ2-1	NA	NA	TGTGCCAGCAGCATTAGCGGAAGCTCCTACAATGAGCAGTTCTTC	CASSISGSSYNEQFF
TRBV19	TRBJ1-1	NA	TRBD1	TGTGCCAGTAGTTGGACAGGGGAGACTGAAGCTTTCTTT	CASSWTGETEAFF
TRBV2	TRBJ2-5	NA	TRBD2	TGTGCCAGCAGCCCTAGGAAGCGGGGGGGCGGTGAGACCCAGTACTTC	CASSPRKRGGGETQYF
TRBV6-1	TRBJ2-5	NA	TRBD2	TGTGCCAGCAGTGCATCTATCAGACTAGCGGGAGAGACCCAGTACTTC	CASSASIRLAGETQYF
TRBV6-5	TRBJ1-2	NA	NA	TGTGCCAGCAACAAGCAGGGAGGAGGCGGCTATGGCTACACCTTC	CASNKQGGGGYGYTF
TRBV19	TRBJ1-2	NA	NA	TGTGCCAGTTTGACTGCAGACTATGGCTACACCTTC	CASLTADYGYTF
TRBV19	TRBJ2-2	NA	NA	TGTGCCAGTAGTACCCAGGGGTCCGTGGGGGAGCTGTTTTTT	CASSTQGSVGELFF
TRBV12-3/TRBV12-4	TRBJ2-5	NA	NA	TGTGCCAGCAGGGGGACTTCCAGAGAGACCCAGTACTTC	CASRGTSRETQYF
TRBV19	TRBJ1-2	once	TRBD1	TGTGCCAGTAGACCCGGACAGGGGACTAACTATGGCTACACCTTC	CASRPGQGTNYGYTF
TRBV4-1	TRBJ1-2	once	NA	TGCGCCAGCAGCCAGACTCTTCGGGACACCGGCCGCTATGGCTACACCTTC	CASSQTLRDTGRYGYTF